One T cell receptor (beta chain) is described in this entry. TCRdb keeps only in-frame clones here, not all; method: immunoSEQ multiplex PCR. The table lists under 95,000 clones, around 80% of them singletons. Per the germline V gene, CDR1 is SGHNT and CDR2 is YYREEE (reference sequence). CDR3 size: 15 residues. Trimming took off 0 bases at V and 1 base at J, with 8 bases between the two ends. This entry comes from a study of blood T cell repertoires in COVID-19. Study context: Collection of acute and convalescent COVID-19 samples took place in the United States, Italy and Spain. In each case, the material was cDNA or gDNA derived from T cells, B-cell-depleted T cells, or PBMCs.

The chain carries TRBV5-4 and TRBJ2-1; possible D gene TRBD1, 6 bases. The source of this sequence is a man between 65 and 85 years old with acute or convalescent COVID-19. Source material: peripheral blood. CDR3 loop: CASSLGGGSYNEQFF. In DNA, the CDR3 is TGTGCCAGCAGCTTGGGAGGGGGTTCCTACAATGAGCAGTTCTTC.